The 15 T cell receptor beta chains presented below share a single source sample, sequenced in a study of T cell responses to AZD1222 COVID-19 vaccine. Clones were sequenced by immunoSEQ multiplex PCR, and TCRdb holds only the in-frame ones, with some missing. The sample holds about 150,000 clones, 90% seen once. The sample here was peripheral blood, taken 28 days after the second AZD1222 dose. The origin of the receptors is an adult who received the AZD1222 COVID-19 vaccine.

The chain joins TRBV11-2 to TRBJ2-7; 8 bases align to TRBD2. Germline CDR1 reads SGHAT; CDR2 reads FQNNGV. With V trimmed by 5 bases and J by 4 bases, 7 bases remained unmatched. The CDR3 totals 14 residues. CDR3 DNA: TGTGCCAGCAGCGAACCTAGCGGGCGGTACGAGCAGTACTTC. This gives the protein CASSEPSGRYEQYF. Using reference TRBV11-2 and TRBJ2-7 for the parts outside the CDR3, the full variable domain is EAGVAQSPRYKIIEKRQSVAFWCNPISGHATLYWYQQILGQGPKLLIQFQNNGVVDDSQLPKDRFSAERLKGVDSTLKIQPAKLEDSAVYLCASSEPSGRYEQYFGPGTRLTVT.

This sequence joins TRBV2 and TRBJ2-7, with 9 positions matching TRBD2. The ends lost 11 bases at V and 7 bases at J; junction bases unmatched: 12. This CDR3 comprises 13 residues. Germline assignment: CDR1 SNHLY and CDR2 FYNNEI. CDR3 in DNA: TGTGCCGTCCGGTTAGCGGGGGTATATGAGCAGTACTTC. Its translation: CAVRLAGVYEQYF.

This chain connects TRBV10-3 to TRBJ2-1; D uncertain. The germline CDR1 and CDR2 sequences are ENHRY and SYGVKD. CDR3 length: 11 amino acids. The V and J ends lost 4 bases and 8 bases respectively, with 6 bases between them. The CDR3 nucleotides read TGTGCCATCAGTGCCCGAGATGAGCAGTTCTTC. Translation gives CAISARDEQFF.

The chain carries TRBV30 and TRBJ1-2; D not certain. Germline values: CDR1 GTSNPN, CDR2 SVGIG (reference sequence). Trimming removed 2 bases at V and 6 bases at J, with 13 bases between. The CDR3 loop spans 13 amino acids. CDR3 DNA sequence: TGTGCCTGGAGTACTGGGATTGAGGATGGCTACACCTTC. Protein product: CAWSTGIEDGYTF. Supplemented by reference TRBV30 and TRBJ1-2, the full variable domain reads SQTIHQWPATLVQPVGSPLSLECTVEGTSNPNLYWYRQAAGRGLQLLFYSVGIGQISSEVPQNLSASRPQDRQFILSSKKLLLSDSGFYLCAWSTGIEDGYTFGSGTRLTVV.

J is TRBJ2-1 and V is TRBV5-4; D may be TRBD1 (5 bases). The V gene lost 0 bases and the J gene lost 10 bases, with 8 bases spanning the gap. CDR1 is SGHNT, CDR2 YYREEE, per germline (reference sequence). CDR3 length equals 12 residues. Here the CDR3 reads CASSLERQEQFF. DNA for the CDR3: TGTGCCAGCAGCTTGGAGCGACAGGAGCAGTTCTTC.

The chain uses TRBV19 and TRBJ1-3; 8 bases fit TRBD1. CDR3 length: 16 residues. J was trimmed by 2 bases and V by 7 bases; bases with no gene match: 10. CDR1 is LNHDA, CDR2 SQIVND, per germline (reference sequence). CDR3 bases: TGTGCCAGTACCACAGACAGGGGAATTCCTGGAAACACCATATATTTT. It translates to CASTTDRGIPGNTIYF.

The CDR3 bases are TGTGCCAGCTCACCTTCAGCGGGGTATAGCAATCAGCCCCAGCATTTT. Amino acids: CASSPSAGYSNQPQHF. The V gene is TRBV18, the J gene TRBJ1-5; D is ambiguous. Between the trimmed V and J ends, which lost 3 bases and 0 bases, there was a span of 12 bases. The germline V gene has CDR1 KGHSH and CDR2 LQKENI. There are 16 residues in the CDR3.

The chain has TRBV15 and TRBJ2-5; D is ambiguous. V dropped 1 base and J dropped 1 base, with 4 bases sitting between them. CDR1 and CDR2 from the germline V gene are LNHNV and YYDKDF (reference sequence). The CDR3 extends over 13 amino acids. The CDR3 DNA sequence: TGTGCCACCAGCAGAGGCCCCCAAGAGACCCAGTACTTC. As protein: CATSRGPQETQYF. The complete variable domain, with remaining parts taken from reference TRBV15 and TRBJ2-5, reads DAMVIQNPRYQVTQFGKPVTLSCSQTLNHNVMYWYQQKSSQAPKLLFHYYDKDFNNEADTPDNFQSRRPNTSFCFLDIRSPGLGDTAMYLCATSRGPQETQYFGPGTRLLVL.

CDR3 bases: TGTGCCAGCATACAGCGCAGGGTGAAGAATGAGCAGTTCTTC. It encodes CASIQRRVKNEQFF. The J gene is TRBJ2-1, the V gene TRBV5-6, with D possibly matching TRBD1 (5 bases). With 6 bases removed from V and 7 bases from J, the gap between germline ends came to 17 bases. Germline CDR1 is SGHDT and CDR2 is YYEEEE. The CDR3 loop spans 14 amino acids. Together with reference TRBV5-6 and TRBJ2-1, the CDR3 gives the full variable domain: DAGVTQSPTHLIKTRGQQVTLRCSPKSGHDTVSWYQQALGQGPQFIFQYYEEEERQRGNFPDRFSGHQFPNYSSELNVNALLLGDSALYLCASIQRRVKNEQFFGPGTRLTVL.

This chain connects TRBV11-1 to TRBJ2-7; D not resolved. The germline CDR1 and CDR2 sequences are SGHAT and FQDESV (reference sequence). Trimming took 5 bases from V and 2 from J, leaving 13 bases between them. This CDR3 comprises 14 residues. CDR3 sequence reads: CASSPDGVTYEQYF. DNA for the CDR3: TGTGCCAGCAGCCCAGATGGGGTGACCTACGAGCAGTACTTC.

This chain links TRBV6-5 with TRBJ2-4; the match to TRBD1 covers 7 bases. Germline V gene sequence: CDR1 MNHEY, CDR2 SVGAGI. The V and J ends lost 6 bases and 6 bases, in that order; junction bases with no gene match: 2. This CDR3 is 12 amino acids long. The CDR3: CASRTGLNIQYF. CDR3 coding DNA: TGTGCCAGCAGGACAGGGTTAAACATTCAGTACTTC.

The chain has TRBV4-2 and TRBJ1-3; D not certain. The germline V and J ends were trimmed by 0 bases and 0 bases, with 12 bases remaining between them. In germline, CDR1 is LGHNA, CDR2 YNFKEQ. The CDR3 extends over 17 amino acids. In DNA form, the CDR3 reads TGTGCCAGCAGCCAAGAAACGGCACACTTCTCTGGAAACACCATATATTTT. Amino acids: CASSQETAHFSGNTIYF.

The genes are TRBV2 and TRBJ1-1; D may be TRBD1 (5 bases). Germline assignment: CDR1 SNHLY and CDR2 FYNNEI. The CDR3 extends over 13 amino acids. V dropped 4 bases and J dropped 0 bases, with 6 bases sitting between them. CDR3 bases: TGTGCCAGCAGTGGGGGACTGAACACTGAAGCTTTCTTT. Translated, it gives CASSGGLNTEAFF. Combining the CDR3 with reference TRBV2 and TRBJ1-1 gives the whole variable domain EPEVTQTPSHQVTQMGQEVILRCVPISNHLYFYWYRQILGQKVEFLVSFYNNEISEKSEIFDDQFSVERPDGSNFTLKIRSTKLEDSAMYFCASSGGLNTEAFFGQGTRLTVV.

This sequence joins TRBV9 and TRBJ2-6; D is undetermined. The germline V and J ends were trimmed by 1 base and 2 bases, with 7 bases remaining between them. The V gene's germline CDR1 is SGDLS and CDR2 YYNGEE. The CDR3 spans 15 residues. The CDR3 DNA sequence: TGTGCCAGCAGCGTACTCGTTGCTGGGGCCAACGTCCTGACTTTC. Its translation is CASSVLVAGANVLTF.

CDR3 nucleotide sequence: TGTGCCAGCAGCCAAGTAGGTTACAGAAGCTCTGGAAACACCATATATTTT. Its protein is CASSQVGYRSSGNTIYF. The V call is TRBV4-2, the J call TRBJ1-3; D call uncertain. There are 17 residues in the CDR3. Germline V gene lookup returns CDR1 LGHNA and CDR2 YNFKEQ. Between the trimmed V and J ends, which lost 1 base and 0 bases, there was a span of 13 bases.